This T cell receptor beta chain was recovered during a study of cytomegalovirus exposure and HLA in healthy donors. Study background: Approximately 190 million T cells yielded 100 million or so unique TCR beta sequences, as an earlier analysis found.

The PCR employed 60 Vbeta primers together with 13 Jbeta primers. This table comes from immunoSEQ multiplex PCR, and its TCRdb copy is limited to in-frame clones, with some not included. The data show some 110,000 clones, with 80% to 90% seen just once and approximately 1.5% held by the top ten. V was pared by 2 bases and J by 6 bases, with 4 bases between. Germline-derived CDR1 and CDR2 are SGHDT and YYEEEE. The CDR3 is 11 residues long. This receptor was identified in a man aged 50 to 60 in good health and CMV-seronegative. Material for sequencing was PBMCs. The chain employs TRBV5-6 and TRBJ2-3; the D is unclear. Here the CDR3 reads CASSFIDTQYF. The CDR3 DNA reads TGTGCCAGCAGCTTCATCGATACGCAGTATTTT.